These 24 T cell receptor beta chains came from one sample sequenced in a study of graft-versus-host responses after intestinal transplantation. Libraries were prepared by immunoSEQ multiplex PCR; TCRdb keeps only in-frame clonotypes and omits some of them. This table holds some 9,800 clones, under 35% found once. Source: alloreactive CD4+ T cells from a mixed lymphocyte reaction culture, taken before transplantation. The subset was: CFSE-low proliferating T cells sorted from roughly 6-day pre-transplant mixed lymphocyte reaction (GvH or HvG direction). Receptors originate from a human patient who was an organ donor for intestinal transplantation.

The gene calls are TRBV5-1 and TRBJ2-7; D unclear. This CDR3 spans 11 amino acids. Germline CDR1 reads SGHRS; CDR2 reads YFSETQ. The ends were cut back, 0 bases at V and 4 bases at J, with 2 bases in the middle. CDR3: CASSLGYEQYF. For the CDR3, the DNA is TGCGCCAGCAGCTTGGGGTACGAGCAGTACTTC.

The chain employs TRBV5-4 and TRBJ1-5; the D gene is possibly TRBD1 (5 bases). The CDR3 is made up of 15 amino acids. Trimming removed 4 bases from V and 4 bases from J, with 15 bases in between. Germline CDR1 and CDR2: SGHNT and YYREEE (reference sequence). The CDR3 nucleotides are TGTGCCAGCAGCCAGGGAGACAGAGGAAATCAGCCCCAGCATTTT. Protein sequence: CASSQGDRGNQPQHF.

The chain joins TRBV27 to TRBJ1-6, with unresolved D. This CDR3 comprises 15 residues. Germline CDR1 MNHEY, CDR2 SMNVEV (reference sequence). Trimming pared 1 base from V and 8 bases from J, leaving 12 bases between. CDR3 protein: CASSLYRAGDSPLHF. The CDR3 region has the DNA TGTGCCAGCAGTTTATATAGGGCAGGAGATTCACCCCTCCACTTT.

Only a few counts were recorded for this clone. Other nucleotide sequences in the sample specify the same CDR3. V is TRBV18 and J is TRBJ2-1, with TRBD2 matching over 9 bases. Losses at the gene ends were 5 bases for V and 0 bases for J; bases not matched to a gene: 2. This CDR3 contains 15 residues. CDR1 and CDR2 from the germline V gene are KGHSH and LQKENI. CDR3 coding DNA: TGTGCCAGCTCAGTGACTAGCGGCTCCTACAATGAGCAGTTCTTC. Encoded protein: CASSVTSGSYNEQFF. The full variable domain, its missing parts supplied by reference TRBV18 and TRBJ2-1, is NAGVMQNPRHLVRRRGQEARLRCSPMKGHSHVYWYRQLPEEGLKFMVYLQKENIIDESGMPKERFSAEFPKEGPSILRIQQVVRGDSAAYFCASSVTSGSYNEQFFGPGTRLTVL.

The chain combines TRBV7-9 with TRBJ2-4; TRBD1 might be the D (5 bases). Germline assignment: CDR1 SEHNR and CDR2 FQNEAQ (reference sequence). V was shortened by 4 bases and J by 1 base, with 5 bases between the two germline ends. This CDR3 is 13 amino acids long. CDR3 coding DNA: TGTGCCAGCAGCTCAGGGGCCAAAAACATTCAGTACTTC. It encodes CASSSGAKNIQYF.

This clone is medium-sized (0.01 to 0.1%) within its sample. The rearrangement joins TRBV19 to TRBJ2-7; possibly TRBD1 for D (8 bases). Trimming shortened V by 8 bases and J by 1 base, and 15 bases separated the two germline ends. The CDR3 has 14 amino acids. Per germline, CDR1 LNHDA and CDR2 SQIVND (reference sequence). The CDR3: CASAQGGVSYEQYF. CDR3 DNA: TGTGCCAGTGCACAGGGGGGGGTTTCCTACGAGCAGTACTTC.

The chain joins TRBV6-6 to TRBJ1-3; TRBD1 matches 9 bases. CDR1 and CDR2 from the germline V gene are MNHNY and SVGAGI (reference sequence). The CDR3 extends over 14 amino acids. With 6 bases clipped from V and 5 bases from J, the junction kept 5 bases outside the gene matches. The CDR3 reads CASSSGQGRNTIYF. DNA of the CDR3: TGTGCCAGCAGCTCGGGACAGGGAAGAAACACCATATATTTT.

This clone showed up just a few times. The rearrangement links TRBV28 to TRBJ1-2; TRBD1 might be the D (5 bases). The CDR3 runs to 16 residues. Germline loops: CDR1 MDHEN, CDR2 SYDVKM. The V and J ends lost 5 bases and 0 bases respectively, with 16 bases between them. This CDR3 is CASSPPPGPSNYGYTF. The CDR3 nucleotides are TGTGCCAGCAGTCCGCCCCCGGGACCGTCTAACTATGGCTACACCTTC.

This clone was seen a few times. J is TRBJ1-6 and V is TRBV28; D remains ambiguous. The CDR3 has 17 amino acids. V lost 3 bases and J 2 bases, leaving 14 bases between the germline ends. Germline V gives CDR1 MDHEN, CDR2 SYDVKM. CDR3 residues: CASSFRLPSPYNSPLHF. The CDR3 bases are TGTGCCAGCAGTTTCCGTCTTCCTAGCCCCTATAATTCACCCCTCCACTTT.

This clone was detected a few times. The V gene is TRBV28, the J gene TRBJ1-5, with 8 nucleotides matching TRBD1. This CDR3 spans 16 amino acids. The J segment lost 6 bases and the V segment lost 6 bases, leaving 13 bases of the junction unmatched. The germline CDR1 and CDR2 sequences are MDHEN and SYDVKM. The CDR3 region is CASSPLLWTGRQPQHF. CDR3 coding DNA: TGTGCCAGCAGCCCCCTCCTGTGGACAGGGCGTCAGCCCCAGCATTTT.

V and J are TRBV9 and TRBJ1-1; D uncertain. The CDR3 covers 12 residues. Germline V gene sequence: CDR1 SGDLS, CDR2 YYNGEE. Trimming removed 3 bases at V and 6 bases at J, with 9 bases between. The CDR3 sequence is CASSGPHPEAFF. The CDR3 DNA reads as TGTGCCAGCAGCGGACCGCATCCTGAAGCTTTCTTT.

This clone was picked up a small number of times. The V gene is TRBV2, the J gene TRBJ1-2, with D uncertain. The V and J ends lost 7 bases and 5 bases respectively, with 8 bases between them. The germline CDR1 and CDR2 sequences are SNHLY and FYNNEI. There are 11 residues in the CDR3. This chain's CDR3 is CASNRPYGYTF. In DNA form, the CDR3 reads TGTGCCAGCAATAGACCGTATGGCTACACCTTC.

The chain recombines TRBV10-2 with TRBJ2-7; 9 bases line up with TRBD1. The CDR3 runs to 14 residues. Trimming cost V 11 bases and J 2 bases; bases outside gene matches: 10. Germline-derived CDR1 and CDR2 are WSHSY and SAAADI. The CDR3: CAARGGQGPYEQYF. As DNA, the CDR3 is TGCGCCGCCCGAGGGGGACAGGGCCCCTACGAGCAGTACTTC.

The V gene is TRBV6-1, the J gene TRBJ2-3; 7 bases align to TRBD1. The CDR3 contains 16 residues. The ends lost 3 bases at V and 1 base at J; junction bases unmatched: 7. Germline CDR1 and CDR2: MNHNS and SASEGT. This chain's CDR3 is CASSETGTLRTDTQYF. Written as DNA, the CDR3 is TGTGCCAGCAGTGAGACAGGGACCCTCCGCACAGATACGCAGTATTTT.

This clone has a handful of counts. The gene calls are TRBV5-1 and TRBJ2-7; TRBD2 aligns across 9 bases. Germline CDR1 and CDR2: SGHRS and YFSETQ. The CDR3 totals 15 residues. V shed 0 bases, J shed 2 bases, and the junction held 3 bases outside the gene matches. This CDR3 reads CASSLGLAGTYEQYF. The CDR3 nucleotides are TGCGCCAGCAGCTTGGGTCTAGCGGGAACCTACGAGCAGTACTTC.

The chain has TRBV19 and TRBJ2-3; the D gene is possibly TRBD2 (6 bases). The CDR3 is made up of 14 amino acids. Germline CDR1 reads LNHDA; CDR2 reads SQIVND (reference sequence). Trimming stripped 8 bases from V and 8 bases from J, with 20 bases between. The CDR3 DNA sequence: TGTGCCAGTTGTTACAGCCTTACCGGGGGTACGCAGTATTTT. Its protein is CASCYSLTGGTQYF.

This clone came up a few times. The rearrangement joins TRBV30 to TRBJ2-3, with a possible D match to TRBD2 (6 bases). CDR3 length: 13 residues. The V end lost 1 base, the J end lost 1 base, and 6 bases lay between the germline ends. CDR1 is GTSNPN and CDR2 is SVGIG in the germline V gene (reference sequence). DNA of the CDR3: TGTGCCTGGAGTGCGGGGGGCACAGATACGCAGTATTTT. Protein product: CAWSAGGTDTQYF.

The V and J genes are TRBV9 and TRBJ2-1; possibly TRBD1 for D (7 bases). Deletions cut 4 bases from V and 4 bases from J, with 12 bases between. The CDR3 loop spans 14 amino acids. Germline CDR1 and CDR2: SGDLS and YYNGEE. The CDR3 region is CASSRGTVYNEQFF. The CDR3 coding sequence is TGTGCCAGCAGCCGCGGGACAGTTTACAATGAGCAGTTCTTC.

The chain is built from TRBV4-2 and TRBJ2-6; D perhaps matches TRBD2 (6 bases). The length of the CDR3 is 17 residues. V lost 3 bases, J lost 0 bases, and 12 bases lay in between. In germline, CDR1 is LGHNA, CDR2 YNFKEQ. CDR3 in amino acids: CASSQDGGISGANVLTF. In nucleotides, the CDR3 is TGTGCCAGCAGCCAGGATGGAGGGATCTCTGGGGCCAACGTCCTGACTTTC.

The chain is built from TRBV6-1 and TRBJ2-5; D possibly corresponds to TRBD2 (5 bases). The J call may not be correct, given that the DNA end is closer to TRBJ2-7. Per the germline V gene, CDR1 is MNHNS and CDR2 is SASEGT. The CDR3 extends over 16 amino acids. For the CDR3, the DNA is TGTGCCAGCAGTGAACCTAGGCGGGTAGACTCCTACGAGCAGTACTTC. Translating it yields CASSEPRRVDSYEQYF.

The chain combines TRBV5-1 with TRBJ2-6; D is unclear. V was pared by 6 bases and J by 1 base, with 5 bases between. CDR1 is SGHRS, CDR2 YFSETQ, per germline. This CDR3 has 13 residues. CDR3 amino acids: CASMGSGANVLTF. The CDR3 DNA is TGCGCCAGCATGGGGTCTGGGGCCAACGTCCTGACTTTC.

Sample share makes this clone medium-sized (0.01 to 0.1%). This chain uses TRBV4-1 with TRBJ2-7, with D possibly TRBD2 on 5 matching bases. V lost 2 bases, J lost 2 bases, and 19 bases lay in between. Germline V gene data show CDR1 as MGHRA and CDR2 as YSYEKL. This CDR3 has 17 amino acids. CDR3 sequence reads: CASSQQNKTGKAYEQYF. The CDR3 DNA is TGCGCCAGCAGCCAACAAAATAAAACGGGGAAGGCCTACGAGCAGTACTTC.

This clone was detected a few times. This rearrangement joins TRBV7-2 to TRBJ2-5; 7 bases are shared with TRBD2. With V trimmed by 0 bases and J by 6 bases, 7 bases remained unmatched. This CDR3 contains 15 residues. Germline CDR1 SGHTA, CDR2 FQGNSA. The CDR3 DNA reads as TGTGCCAGCAGCTTAGCGACTAGCTTTGGGAAGACCCAGTACTTC. It translates to CASSLATSFGKTQYF. Looking up the rest from reference TRBV7-2 and TRBJ2-5 gives the full variable domain: GAGVSQSPSNKVTEKGKDVELRCDPISGHTALYWYRQSLGQGLEFLIYFQGNSAPDKSGLPSDRFSAERTGGSVSTLTIQRTQQEDSAVYLCASSLATSFGKTQYFGPGTRLLVL.

This CDR3 reads CASRQSSHVSDTQYF. The CDR3, as DNA: TGTGCCAGCCGACAGAGCTCCCATGTCTCAGATACGCAGTATTTT. The chain links TRBV9 to TRBJ2-3; TRBD1 is a possible D gene (5 bases). Deletions cut 7 bases from V and 4 bases from J, with 19 bases between. CDR3 size: 15 residues. CDR1 is SGDLS and CDR2 is YYNGEE in the germline V gene. Full variable domain (rest looked up from reference TRBV9 and TRBJ2-3): DSGVTQTPKHLITATGQRVTLRCSPRSGDLSVYWYQQSLDQGLQFLIQYYNGEERAKGNILERFSAQQFPDLHSELNLSSLELGDSALYFCASRQSSHVSDTQYFGPGTRLTVL.